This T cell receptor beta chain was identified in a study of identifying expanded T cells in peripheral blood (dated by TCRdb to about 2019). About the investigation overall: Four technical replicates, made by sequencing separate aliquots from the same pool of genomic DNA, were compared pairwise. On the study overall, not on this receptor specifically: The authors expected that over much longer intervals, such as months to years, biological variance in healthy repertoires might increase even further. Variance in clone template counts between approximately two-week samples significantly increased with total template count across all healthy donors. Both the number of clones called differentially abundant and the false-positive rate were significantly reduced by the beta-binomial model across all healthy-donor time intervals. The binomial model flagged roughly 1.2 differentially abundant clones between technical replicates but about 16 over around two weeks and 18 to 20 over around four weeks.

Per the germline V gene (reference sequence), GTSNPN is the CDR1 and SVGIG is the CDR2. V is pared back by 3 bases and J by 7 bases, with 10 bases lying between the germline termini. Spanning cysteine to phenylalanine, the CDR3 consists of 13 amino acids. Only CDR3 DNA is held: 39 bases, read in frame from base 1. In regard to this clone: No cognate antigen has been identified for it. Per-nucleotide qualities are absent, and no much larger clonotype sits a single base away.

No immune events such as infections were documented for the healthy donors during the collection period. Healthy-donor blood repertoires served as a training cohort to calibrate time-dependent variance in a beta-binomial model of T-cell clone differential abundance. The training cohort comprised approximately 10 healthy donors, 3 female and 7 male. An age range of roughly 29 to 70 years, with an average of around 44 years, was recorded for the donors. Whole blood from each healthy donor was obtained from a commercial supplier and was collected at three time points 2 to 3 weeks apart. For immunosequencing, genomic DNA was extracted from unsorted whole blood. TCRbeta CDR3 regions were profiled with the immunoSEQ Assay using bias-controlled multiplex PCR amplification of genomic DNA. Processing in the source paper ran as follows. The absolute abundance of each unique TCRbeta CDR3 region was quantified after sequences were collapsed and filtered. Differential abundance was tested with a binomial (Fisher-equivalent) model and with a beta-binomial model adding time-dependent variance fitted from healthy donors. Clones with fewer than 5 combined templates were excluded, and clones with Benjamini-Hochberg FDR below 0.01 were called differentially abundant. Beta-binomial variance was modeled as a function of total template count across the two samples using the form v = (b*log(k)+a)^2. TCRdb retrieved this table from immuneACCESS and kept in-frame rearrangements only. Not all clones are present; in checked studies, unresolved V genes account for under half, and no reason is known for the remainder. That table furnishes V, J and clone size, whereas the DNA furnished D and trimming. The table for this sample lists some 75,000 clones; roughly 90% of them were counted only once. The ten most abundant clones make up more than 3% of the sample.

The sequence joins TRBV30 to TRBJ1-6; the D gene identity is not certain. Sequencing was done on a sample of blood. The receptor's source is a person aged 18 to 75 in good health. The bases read TGTGCCTGGAGCCCGAAAGGGAATTCACCCCTCCACTTT. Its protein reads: CAWSPKGNSPLHF.